A single sample gave rise to the 30 T cell receptor beta chains below, sequenced in a study of T cell changes during pregnancy in multiple sclerosis. The data were produced by immunoSEQ multiplex PCR, yet TCRdb's version contains in-frame clones alone and is incomplete. Counted here are around 62,000 clones, roughly nine tenths occurring once; the ten biggest clones make up about 2.5%. This specimen was peripheral blood, taken in the first trimester of pregnancy. Receptors originate from a female donor with multiple sclerosis, enrolled in a pregnancy study.

This chain joins TRBV7-9 and TRBJ1-2; D not certain. The germline V gene encodes CDR1 SEHNR and CDR2 FQNEAQ (reference sequence). The V end was cut by 7 bases, the J end by 8 bases, with 11 bases between. This CDR3 spans 11 amino acids. This CDR3 is CASMELAGYTF. CDR3 coding DNA: TGTGCCAGCATGGAGTTAGCGGGCTACACCTTC. Full variable domain (rest looked up from reference TRBV7-9 and TRBJ1-2): DTGVSQNPRHKITKRGQNVTFRCDPISEHNRLYWYRQTLGQGPEFLTYFQNEAQLEKSRLLSDRFSAERPKGSFSTLEIQRTEQGDSAMYLCASMELAGYTFGSGTRLTVV.

V usage is TRBV5-1 and J usage is TRBJ2-7, with D unclear. The V end lost 0 bases, the J end lost 0 bases, and 13 bases lay between the germline ends. CDR3 size: 16 residues. Germline V CDR1 and CDR2: SGHRS, YFSETQ. The CDR3, as DNA: TGCGCCAGCAGCTTGGGTTCTGGGCCCGGCTCCTACGAGCAGTACTTC. It encodes CASSLGSGPGSYEQYF.

The rearrangement joins TRBV18 to TRBJ2-2; possibly TRBD2 for D (6 bases). This CDR3 is 15 amino acids long. Trimming left V 3 bases short and J 0 bases short, with 8 bases between. Germline assignment: CDR1 KGHSH and CDR2 LQKENI. CDR3 loop: CASSPRGTNTGELFF. CDR3 DNA: TGTGCCAGCTCACCCCGGGGGACGAACACCGGGGAGCTGTTTTTT.

This rearrangement joins TRBV30 to TRBJ2-7; tentative D call: TRBD1 (5 bases). The V gene lost 3 bases and the J gene lost 1 base, with 13 bases spanning the gap. Germline V lookup: CDR1 GTSNPN, CDR2 SVGIG (reference sequence). CDR3 size: 14 residues. The CDR3 DNA follows: TGTGCCTGGAGCCTACAGGTGTCTTCCTACGAGCAGTACTTC. Its protein product is CAWSLQVSSYEQYF.

The V call is TRBV4-1, the J call TRBJ1-4; TRBD1 matches at 8 bases. Germline values: CDR1 MGHRA, CDR2 YSYEKL. V shed 4 bases and J 10 bases; nucleotides not matched to a gene: 11. There are 15 residues in the CDR3. CDR3 amino acids: CASSLPDRVLVKLFF. The DNA of the CDR3 is TGCGCCAGCAGCCTACCGGACAGGGTGTTGGTAAAACTGTTTTTT.

This clone was seen a single time. The genes are TRBV5-1 and TRBJ2-1; 8 positions match TRBD2. The CDR3 is 18 amino acids. V lost 0 bases and J lost 0; bases outside the gene matches: 8. Germline-derived CDR1 and CDR2 are SGHRS and YFSETQ. In nucleotides, the CDR3 is TGCGCCAGCAGCTTGGGAGCAGCGGGGGACCTCTCCTACAATGAGCAGTTCTTC. The encoded protein is CASSLGAAGDLSYNEQFF. The entire variable domain, with the rest obtained from reference TRBV5-1 and TRBJ2-1, is as follows: KAGVTQTPRYLIKTRGQQVTLSCSPISGHRSVSWYQQTPGQGLQFLFEYFSETQRNKGNFPGRFSGRQFSNSRSEMNVSTLELGDSALYLCASSLGAAGDLSYNEQFFGPGTRLTVL.

This chain connects TRBV11-2 to TRBJ2-3, with D possibly being TRBD1 (6 bases). Trimming cost V 4 bases and J 5 bases, with 10 bases left between them. The germline V gene has CDR1 SGHAT and CDR2 FQNNGV. This CDR3 has 13 residues. The chain's CDR3 is CASSSGQGDTQYF. DNA for the CDR3: TGTGCCAGCAGCTCGGGACAAGGAGATACGCAGTATTTT.

This rearrangement joins TRBV18 to TRBJ1-2; TRBD1 agrees at 8 bases. From germline, CDR1 is KGHSH and CDR2 LQKENI. V trimming: 1 base; J trimming: 6 bases; junction bases outside the gene matches: 1. This CDR3 contains 13 residues. The CDR3 region has the DNA TGTGCCAGCTCACCACTGACAGGGGATGGCTACACCTTC. It yields the protein CASSPLTGDGYTF.

This rearrangement joins TRBV6-5 to TRBJ2-3; 11 bases agree with TRBD2. The CDR3 spans 15 residues. The germline V gene encodes CDR1 MNHEY and CDR2 SVGAGI. V shed 7 bases and J 5 bases; nucleotides not matched to a gene: 8. The CDR3 sequence: CASTSTSGSGDTQYF. Written as DNA, the CDR3 is TGTGCCAGCACTTCCACTAGCGGGAGCGGAGATACGCAGTATTTT.

This clone has a handful of counts. This chain joins TRBV18 and TRBJ2-4; maybe TRBD1 (7 bases). Deletions cut 1 base from V and 9 bases from J, with 34 bases between. Germline V lookup: CDR1 KGHSH, CDR2 LQKENI. The CDR3 runs to 21 residues. CDR3 DNA sequence: TGTGCCAGCTCACCACGAAAGAAAGGGGGCTTATTTTCTAGCGTGGATAGCATTCAGTACTTC. Amino acids: CASSPRKKGGLFSSVDSIQYF.

The chain carries TRBV7-9 and TRBJ2-3; perhaps TRBD2 as D (5 bases). This CDR3 contains 13 residues. V lost 2 bases, J lost 6 bases, and 9 bases lay in between. Looked up from germline, CDR1 is SEHNR and CDR2 is FQNEAQ (reference sequence). This chain's CDR3 is CASSLSREDTQYF. The CDR3 DNA is TGTGCCAGCAGCTTAAGTAGGGAGGATACGCAGTATTTT.

The rearrangement joins TRBV5-1 to TRBJ1-2; D possibly corresponds to TRBD1 (5 bases). The germline CDR1 and CDR2 sequences are SGHRS and YFSETQ. V was trimmed by 4 bases and J by 6 bases, leaving 10 bases between them. This CDR3 comprises 12 residues. The CDR3 loop is CASSPGKDGYTF. CDR3 nucleotide sequence: TGCGCCAGCAGCCCAGGGAAAGATGGCTACACCTTC.

The count of this clone is one. J is TRBJ1-2 and V is TRBV7-6; D is perhaps TRBD1 (6 bases). Germline lookup yields CDR1 SGHVS and CDR2 FNYEAQ. This CDR3 spans 13 amino acids. V lost 5 bases, J lost 3 bases, and 10 bases lay in between. CDR3 sequence reads: CASSPQGHYGYTF. In nucleotides, the CDR3 is TGTGCCAGCAGCCCACAGGGACACTATGGCTACACCTTC. Combining the CDR3 with reference TRBV7-6 and TRBJ1-2 gives the whole variable domain GAGVSQSPRYKVTKRGQDVALRCDPISGHVSLYWYRQALGQGPEFLTYFNYEAQQDKSGLPNDRFSAERPEGSISTLTIQRTEQRDSAMYRCASSPQGHYGYTFGSGTRLTVV.

The V call is TRBV7-2, the J call TRBJ1-2; 9 bases are shared with TRBD1. V trimming: 2 bases; J trimming: 3 bases; junction bases outside the gene matches: 10. The CDR3 covers 17 residues. The germline gives CDR1 SGHTA, CDR2 FQGNSA. The CDR3 here is CASSLRVRDREDYGYTF. The CDR3 DNA is TGTGCCAGCAGCTTACGGGTTAGGGACAGGGAGGACTATGGCTACACCTTC.

The chain links TRBV6-1 to TRBJ2-4, with D unclear. V lost 7 bases, J lost 0 bases, and 13 bases lay in between. Germline assignment: CDR1 MNHNS and CDR2 SASEGT. This CDR3 region has 15 residues. The CDR3 spells CASKPRMIAKNIQYF. CDR3 in DNA: TGTGCCAGCAAACCGAGAATGATAGCCAAAAACATTCAGTACTTC.

This sequence joins TRBV9 and TRBJ2-7, with 10 bases matching TRBD2. With 2 bases clipped from V and 7 bases from J, the junction kept 6 bases outside the gene matches. The CDR3 length is 14 residues. The germline V gene encodes CDR1 SGDLS and CDR2 YYNGEE. The CDR3 is CASSVVGTSDEQYF. The CDR3 nucleotides read TGTGCCAGCAGCGTGGTTGGGACTAGCGATGAGCAGTACTTC.

V and J are TRBV6-5 and TRBJ2-7; unclear D gene. CDR1 is MNHEY, CDR2 SVGAGI, per germline. The CDR3 is 13 residues long. The V end was cut by 2 bases, the J end by 3 bases, with 8 bases between. Written as DNA, the CDR3 is TGTGCCAGCAGTTACCATCCGGGCTACGAGCAGTACTTC. Its translation is CASSYHPGYEQYF.

This chain uses TRBV7-8 with TRBJ1-4, with TRBD1 as a possible D gene (6 bases). CDR3 size: 14 residues. V was cut by 5 bases and J by 4 bases, with 11 bases left in between. Per germline, CDR1 SGHVS and CDR2 FQNEAQ. Here the CDR3 reads CASSARGYNEKLFF. The CDR3 coding sequence is TGTGCCAGCAGCGCAAGGGGGTATAATGAAAAACTGTTTTTT.

The rearrangement joins TRBV6-1 to TRBJ2-3; TRBD1 might be the D (5 bases). Germline V CDR1 and CDR2: MNHNS, SASEGT. Trimming took 2 bases from V and 2 from J, leaving 14 bases between them. The CDR3 has 16 amino acids. CDR3 DNA: TGTGCCAGCAGTGAATTTCTTACAGGAAACACAGATACGCAGTATTTT. This gives the protein CASSEFLTGNTDTQYF.

The V call is TRBV9, the J call TRBJ2-7, with a possible D match to TRBD2 (6 bases). Germline lookup yields CDR1 SGDLS and CDR2 YYNGEE. The CDR3 sequence is 14 residues long. Trimming cost V 4 bases and J 4 bases, with 15 bases left between them. The chain's CDR3 is CASSLGGSGYEQYF. In DNA, the CDR3 is TGTGCCAGCAGCCTAGGAGGTAGCGGATACGAGCAGTACTTC.

CDR3 coding DNA: TGTGCCAGCAGTTTATATGGGGGGACAGTAACTAACTATGGCTACACCTTC. This sequence encodes CASSLYGGTVTNYGYTF. This chain connects TRBV28 to TRBJ1-2, with 7 bases lining up with TRBD1. The CDR3 covers 17 residues. J was trimmed by 0 bases and V by 1 base; bases with no gene match: 8. Germline-derived CDR1 and CDR2 are MDHEN and SYDVKM.

The chain joins TRBV28 to TRBJ1-2; D is possibly TRBD1 (5 bases). The V and J ends lost 6 bases and 0 bases respectively, with 11 bases between them. The CDR3 length is 14 residues. Germline loops: CDR1 MDHEN, CDR2 SYDVKM. In nucleotides, the CDR3 is TGTGCCAGCAGCCCCCCAGGGCCTAACTATGGCTACACCTTC. This encodes CASSPPGPNYGYTF.

The rearrangement joins TRBV5-4 to TRBJ2-1; maybe TRBD2 (5 bases). With 3 bases removed from V and 0 bases from J, the gap between germline ends came to 13 bases. The CDR3 is 16 residues long. The V gene's germline CDR1 is SGHNT and CDR2 YYREEE (reference sequence). CDR3 bases: TGTGCCAGCAGCTACGGACTCCAGAGCTCCTACAATGAGCAGTTCTTC. Its protein is CASSYGLQSSYNEQFF.

The chain joins TRBV7-2 to TRBJ1-2, with 8 bases matching TRBD1. V dropped 3 bases and J dropped 7; count of bases not matched to a gene: 7. Germline lookup yields CDR1 SGHTA and CDR2 FQGNSA. The CDR3 totals 14 residues. This CDR3 reads CASSLKDRDVGYTF. CDR3 sequence (DNA): TGTGCCAGCAGCTTGAAGGACAGGGATGTTGGCTACACCTTC. Filled out from reference TRBV7-2 and TRBJ1-2, the complete variable domain reads GAGVSQSPSNKVTEKGKDVELRCDPISGHTALYWYRQSLGQGLEFLIYFQGNSAPDKSGLPSDRFSAERTGGSVSTLTIQRTQQEDSAVYLCASSLKDRDVGYTFGSGTRLTVV.

The chain joins TRBV19 to TRBJ2-5, with 12 bases matching TRBD1. V was clipped by 6 bases and J by 4 bases; unmatched bases: 9. This CDR3 contains 16 residues. Looked up from germline, CDR1 is LNHDA and CDR2 is SQIVND (reference sequence). This chain's CDR3 is CASSSPGQGAGETQYF. The CDR3 DNA is TGTGCCAGTAGCTCACCGGGACAGGGGGCGGGAGAGACCCAGTACTTC.

The chain uses TRBV19 and TRBJ2-5; 7 bases are a match to TRBD2. CDR3 length: 14 residues. Losses at the gene ends were 7 bases for V and 4 bases for J; bases not matched to a gene: 9. Per germline, CDR1 LNHDA and CDR2 SQIVND (reference sequence). CDR3 nucleotide sequence: TGTGCCAGTACTAAGCGCGGCGGGGGAGAGACCCAGTACTTC. Amino acid sequence: CASTKRGGGETQYF.

This clone has only a few counts. This sequence joins TRBV7-9 and TRBJ2-2; 7 bases line up with TRBD2. The CDR3 loop spans 16 amino acids. With V trimmed by 7 bases and J by 0 bases, 8 bases remained unmatched. The germline V gene has CDR1 SEHNR and CDR2 FQNEAQ (reference sequence). The CDR3 loop is CASKRGVGSNTGELFF. The CDR3, as DNA: TGTGCCAGCAAGCGGGGTGTAGGATCGAACACCGGGGAGCTGTTTTTT.

This clone has just one count. The V and J genes are TRBV27 and TRBJ1-2; the D is unclear. V lost 1 base, J lost 3 bases, and 9 bases lay in between. This CDR3 has 14 amino acids. Per germline, CDR1 MNHEY and CDR2 SMNVEV (reference sequence). The CDR3 loop is CASSLWSGHYGYTF. CDR3 coding DNA: TGTGCCAGCAGTTTATGGAGCGGACACTATGGCTACACCTTC.

This rearrangement joins TRBV29-1 to TRBJ1-2, with D uncertain. This CDR3 is 13 amino acids long. The ends were cut back, 5 bases at V and 7 bases at J, with 17 bases in the middle. Germline assignment: CDR1 SQVTM and CDR2 ANQGSEA. Here the CDR3 DNA reads TGCAGCGTTACCCCGTCAGTGTTGGTTGGCTACACCTTC. It encodes CSVTPSVLVGYTF.

This chain links TRBV11-3 with TRBJ2-1; 8 nucleotides agree with TRBD2. The CDR3 length is 16 residues. With 4 bases clipped from V and 0 bases from J, the junction kept 5 bases outside the gene matches. CDR1 SGHNT and CDR2 YENEEA come from the germline V gene. This CDR3 is CASSSDAGGSYNEQFF. In DNA, the CDR3 is TGTGCCAGCAGCTCCGACGCGGGGGGCTCCTACAATGAGCAGTTCTTC.